What follows are 22 T cell receptor beta chains derived from one specimen sequenced in a study of blood T cell repertoires in COVID-19. Clones were read by immunoSEQ multiplex PCR, and TCRdb kept only the in-frame ones, dropping some. The profile shows 380,000 or so clones, around 87% of them singletons. What was sequenced was PBMCs or T cells enriched from blood (not recorded which). The receptors here all came from a young woman with acute COVID-19.

The rearrangement uses TRBV6-5 and TRBJ2-3; 13 positions agree with TRBD2. With V trimmed by 5 bases and J by 7 bases, 3 bases remained unmatched. The CDR3 has 14 residues. Germline V gene lookup returns CDR1 MNHEY and CDR2 SVGAGI. The CDR3 DNA reads as TGTGCCAGCAGTCCGACTAGCGGGGGGCATACGCAGTATTTT. Amino acid sequence: CASSPTSGGHTQYF.

This clone appeared a single time. The rearrangement links TRBV3-1 (or the pseudogene TRBV3-2) to TRBJ2-1, with D possibly being TRBD2 (6 bases). The germline V gene has CDR1 LGHDT and CDR2 YNNKEL (reference sequence). The germline V and J ends were trimmed by 1 base and 2 bases, with 12 bases remaining between them. The CDR3 runs to 16 residues. This CDR3 is CASSQVVGGTYNEQFF. DNA for the CDR3: TGTGCCAGCAGCCAAGTGGTTGGGGGGACCTACAATGAGCAGTTCTTC.

The V and J genes are TRBV27 and TRBJ1-2, with D tentatively TRBD1 (6 bases). Germline assignment: CDR1 MNHEY and CDR2 SMNVEV (reference sequence). V was trimmed by 6 bases and J by 1 base, leaving 18 bases between them. CDR3 length: 16 amino acids. The CDR3 bases are TGTGCCAGCAGGCCGACGGGGGGCAGTGGTAACTATGGCTACACCTTC. Encoded protein: CASRPTGGSGNYGYTF.

The V gene is TRBV6-5, the J gene TRBJ2-7; tentatively, D is TRBD1 (6 bases). Trimming took 6 bases from V and 7 from J, leaving 16 bases between them. The CDR3 runs to 13 residues. Per germline, CDR1 MNHEY and CDR2 SVGAGI. The CDR3: CASRGTGSGEQYF. The DNA of the CDR3 is TGTGCCAGCAGGGGAACAGGGTCGGGGGAGCAGTACTTC.

The rearrangement uses TRBV4-1 and TRBJ2-7; the D gene is possibly TRBD1 (6 bases). V lost 0 bases and J 3 bases, leaving 12 bases between the germline ends. The CDR3 covers 15 residues. Germline CDR1 reads MGHRA; CDR2 reads YSYEKL. The CDR3 reads CASSQEETGNYEQYF. Here the CDR3 DNA reads TGCGCCAGCAGCCAAGAGGAGACAGGCAACTACGAGCAGTACTTC.

The chain is built from TRBV5-1 and TRBJ2-3, with D uncertain. V was pared by 1 base and J by 1 base, with 4 bases between. The CDR3 length is 13 residues. Germline-derived CDR1 and CDR2 are SGHRS and YFSETQ. Here the CDR3 reads CASSLLGTDTQYF. CDR3 nucleotides: TGCGCCAGCAGCTTGTTAGGCACAGATACGCAGTATTTT.

The chain carries TRBV5-1 and TRBJ1-1; D not certain. V lost 2 bases and J lost 0, with 11 bases in between. The CDR3 runs to 15 residues. CDR1 is SGHRS and CDR2 is YFSETQ in the germline V gene. CDR3 nucleotides: TGCGCCAGCAGCTTTGGGTACAGCCTGAACACTGAAGCTTTCTTT. The encoded protein is CASSFGYSLNTEAFF.

The V and J genes are TRBV12-3 or TRBV12-4 and TRBJ1-1; D is possibly TRBD1 (5 bases). Trimming took 5 bases from V and 12 from J, leaving 13 bases between them. This CDR3 spans 11 amino acids. DNA for the CDR3: TGTGCCAGCAGTATCGGACACGAGCCTTTCTTT. Translating gives CASSIGHEPFF.

This chain uses TRBV5-6 with TRBJ2-1; D not resolved. CDR3 size: 14 residues. Trimming cost V 1 base and J 8 bases, with 13 bases left between them. Looked up from germline, CDR1 is SGHDT and CDR2 is YYEEEE. The DNA for the CDR3 is TGTGCCAGCAGCTTGAAGAGCCGTCTGGATGAGCAGTTCTTC. It translates to CASSLKSRLDEQFF.

The CDR3 reads CASSPVGGGRSSTDTQYF. CDR3 nucleotides: TGTGCCAGCAGCCCCGTAGGCGGGGGCCGATCTAGCACAGATACGCAGTATTTT. V and J are TRBV7-9 and TRBJ2-3; possibly TRBD2 for D (7 bases). Trimming left V 5 bases short and J 0 bases short, with 21 bases between. CDR1 is SEHNR and CDR2 is FQNEAQ in the germline V gene (reference sequence). The CDR3 has 18 amino acids.

J is TRBJ2-2 and V is TRBV7-3, with 7 bases identical to TRBD1. The V segment lost 2 bases and the J segment 7 bases; nucleotides outside the gene matches: 7. CDR3 length equals 15 residues. In germline, CDR1 is SGHTA, CDR2 FQGTGA. CDR3 in amino acids: CASSLQGVRNGELFF. The CDR3 nucleotides read TGTGCCAGCAGCTTACAGGGGGTCCGAAACGGGGAGCTGTTTTTT.

The rearrangement joins TRBV5-8 to TRBJ1-5; 9 nucleotides agree with TRBD1. V was pared by 0 bases and J by 0 bases, with 10 bases of the junction left unmatched. Germline V gives CDR1 SGHTS, CDR2 YDEGEE. This CDR3 is built from 19 residues. The CDR3 spells CASSLDTGTGRYSNQPQHF. In DNA form, the CDR3 reads TGTGCCAGCAGCTTGGACACCGGGACAGGGCGTTATAGCAATCAGCCCCAGCATTTT.

The chain links TRBV12-3 or TRBV12-4 to TRBJ1-1; 8 bases are a match to TRBD1. The CDR3 sequence is 13 residues long. The J segment lost 3 bases and the V segment lost 7 bases, leaving 4 bases of the junction unmatched. The CDR3 loop is CASTSTGDTEAFF. CDR3 DNA sequence: TGTGCCAGCACCTCGACAGGGGACACTGAAGCTTTCTTT.

The chain recombines TRBV4-3 with TRBJ1-2; 8 nucleotides agree with TRBD1. The germline CDR1 and CDR2 sequences are LGHNA and YSLEER. There are 16 residues in the CDR3. V lost 0 bases, J lost 5 bases, and 8 bases stayed unmatched. The CDR3 bases are TGCGCCAGCAGCCAAGAAGTTGGGGACAGGATTTATGGCTACACCTTC. Translated, it gives CASSQEVGDRIYGYTF.

V and J are TRBV30 and TRBJ2-1; TRBD1 might be the D (5 bases). From germline, CDR1 is GTSNPN and CDR2 SVGIG (reference sequence). The V gene lost 5 bases and the J gene lost 8 bases, with 16 bases spanning the gap. The CDR3 contains 13 residues. CDR3 amino acids: CAWRRGWGDEQFF. The CDR3 DNA sequence: TGTGCCTGGCGAAGGGGATGGGGCGATGAGCAGTTCTTC. Variable domain in full (rest from reference TRBV30 and TRBJ2-1): SQTIHQWPATLVQPVGSPLSLECTVEGTSNPNLYWYRQAAGRGLQLLFYSVGIGQISSEVPQNLSASRPQDRQFILSSKKLLLSDSGFYLCAWRRGWGDEQFFGPGTRLTVL.

The rearrangement joins TRBV2 to TRBJ2-3; 11 positions agree with TRBD2. This CDR3 region has 16 residues. From germline, CDR1 is SNHLY and CDR2 FYNNEI. V gave up 4 bases and J gave up 3 bases; unmatched junction bases: 6. The chain's CDR3 is CASSVGSGGVTDTQYF. CDR3 sequence (DNA): TGTGCCAGCAGTGTAGGTAGCGGGGGGGTGACAGATACGCAGTATTTT.

The chain joins TRBV28 to TRBJ2-1, with 8 bases identical to TRBD2. The germline gives CDR1 MDHEN, CDR2 SYDVKM. This CDR3 region has 16 residues. V lost 9 bases, J lost 4 bases, and 14 bases stayed unmatched. CDR3 sequence reads: CASRPAGEPSYNEQFF. The CDR3 DNA reads as TGTGCCAGTCGGCCAGCGGGGGAACCCTCTTACAATGAGCAGTTCTTC.

In regard to this clone: The sample contains more than one DNA sequence encoding this CDR3. The rearrangement joins TRBV6-4 to TRBJ2-3; D possibly corresponds to TRBD1 (6 bases). The CDR3 runs to 14 residues. V was trimmed by 2 bases and J by 0 bases, leaving 6 bases between them. Germline V lookup: CDR1 MRHNA, CDR2 SNTAGT. The CDR3 DNA sequence: TGTGCCAGCAGTGACAGGGGGAGCACAGATACGCAGTATTTT. Its protein product is CASSDRGSTDTQYF.

The chain is built from TRBV6-5 and TRBJ2-7; 8 nucleotides line up with TRBD2. The CDR3 loop spans 14 amino acids. The J segment lost 0 bases and the V segment lost 8 bases, leaving 6 bases of the junction unmatched. Germline CDR1 MNHEY, CDR2 SVGAGI. CDR3 in DNA: TGTGCCAGCTATGACGGGACTAGCTCCTACGAGCAGTACTTC. It is translated as CASYDGTSSYEQYF.

The rearrangement links TRBV29-1 to TRBJ2-5; maybe TRBD1 (5 bases). Germline lookup yields CDR1 SQVTM and CDR2 ANQGSEA. V was cut by 3 bases and J by 1 base, with 12 bases left in between. CDR3 length: 14 residues. The CDR3 nucleotides are TGCAGCGTTGACTGGGTAGGGGCCCAAGAGACCCAGTACTTC. It encodes CSVDWVGAQETQYF.

This clone was recorded once. The genes are TRBV15 and TRBJ1-2; perhaps TRBD1 as D (5 bases). Trimming took off 4 bases at V and 6 bases at J, with 18 bases between the two ends. Germline CDR1 LNHNV, CDR2 YYDKDF (reference sequence). The CDR3 totals 15 residues. CDR3 DNA sequence: TGTGCCACCAGCACTGCGGGAGTCGGGACGGATGGCTACACCTTC. Protein product: CATSTAGVGTDGYTF.

The chain couples TRBV21-1 to TRBJ1-2. TRBV21-1 is a pseudogene segment. This CDR3 comprises 15 residues. CDR3 nucleotides: TGTGCCAGCAGCAAAGATAAAGGGGGGGACTATGGCTACACCTTC. Translating gives CASSKDKGGDYGYTF.